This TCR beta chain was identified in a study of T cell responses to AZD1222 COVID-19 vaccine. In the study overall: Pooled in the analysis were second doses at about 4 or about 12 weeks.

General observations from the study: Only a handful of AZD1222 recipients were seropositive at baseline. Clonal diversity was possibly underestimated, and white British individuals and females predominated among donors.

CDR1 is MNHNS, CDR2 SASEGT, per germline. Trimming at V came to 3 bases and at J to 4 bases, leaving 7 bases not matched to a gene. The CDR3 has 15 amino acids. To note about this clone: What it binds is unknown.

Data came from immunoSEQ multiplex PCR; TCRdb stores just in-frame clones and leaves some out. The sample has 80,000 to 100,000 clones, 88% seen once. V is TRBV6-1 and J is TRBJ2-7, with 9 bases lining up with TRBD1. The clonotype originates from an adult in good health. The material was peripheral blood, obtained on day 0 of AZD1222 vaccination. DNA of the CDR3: TGTGCCAGCAGTGAGATTCGGACAGGGGCATACGAGCAGTACTTC. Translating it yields CASSEIRTGAYEQYF.